This TCR beta chain originates from a study of T-cell reconstitution after alpha-beta-depleted transplantation in children. A TCRbeta library incorporating unique molecular identifiers was prepared. TCRdb reanalysed the PCR reads using MiXCR and keeps one entry per CDR3 protein. The profile shows some 640,000 distinct CDR3 sequences, roughly 15% of them singletons. Only a few counts were recorded for this clonotype. The sequence derives from a human donor who donated a stem cell graft to a child with acute myeloid leukemia. Sequencing was performed on PBMCs from the stem cell graft donor, taken from the stem cell graft.

The CDR3 DNA reads TGTGCCAGCAAAATGGGGGCCCTCTATGGCTACACCTTC. This gives the protein CASKMGALYGYTF. The chain carries TRBV6-1 and TRBJ1-2, with D tentatively TRBD1 (6 bases). CDR3 size: 13 residues. CDR1 and CDR2 from the germline V gene are MNHNS and SASEGT. Trimming cost V 7 bases and J 4 bases, with 13 bases left between them.